This TCR beta chain was captured by sequencing in a study of spatial heterogeneity in lung cancer. The study's findings and limits: Tracking of tumor mutation counts was seen in expanded intratumoral alpha and beta TCR counts.

A single record per CDR3 protein comes from TCRdb applying MiXCR to the 5' RACE reads. The table lists around 7,800 distinct CDR3 sequences, almost 8.5% of them singletons. In its sample, this clonotype was seen many times. As yet, its antigen is unknown. The sample's time point: sample taken at primary tumor resection. The germline CDR1 and CDR2 sequences are MNHEY and SVGAGI. Trimming removed 5 bases at V and 10 bases at J, with 12 bases between. CDR3 length: 12 residues. Here the sequenced sample was lung tumor tissue, taken at surgery. The receptor was derived from a male donor with early-stage non-small cell lung cancer. This chain links TRBV6-5 with TRBJ2-1; possible D gene TRBD1, 5 bases. The CDR3, as DNA: TGTGCCAGCAGTGCACAGGTGGACGAGCAGTTCTTC. Its translation: CASSAQVDEQFF.